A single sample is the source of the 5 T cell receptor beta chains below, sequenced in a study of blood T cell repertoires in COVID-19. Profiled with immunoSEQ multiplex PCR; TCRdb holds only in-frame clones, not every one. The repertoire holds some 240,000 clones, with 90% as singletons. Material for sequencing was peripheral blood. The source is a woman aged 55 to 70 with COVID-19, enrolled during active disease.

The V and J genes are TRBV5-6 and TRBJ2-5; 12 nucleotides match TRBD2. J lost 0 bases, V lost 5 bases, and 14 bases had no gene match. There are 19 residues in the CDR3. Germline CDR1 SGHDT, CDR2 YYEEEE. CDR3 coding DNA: TGTGCCAGCAGTCTGATGGTGGGACTAGCGGGCTCGTACCAAGAGACCCAGTACTTC. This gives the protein CASSLMVGLAGSYQETQYF.

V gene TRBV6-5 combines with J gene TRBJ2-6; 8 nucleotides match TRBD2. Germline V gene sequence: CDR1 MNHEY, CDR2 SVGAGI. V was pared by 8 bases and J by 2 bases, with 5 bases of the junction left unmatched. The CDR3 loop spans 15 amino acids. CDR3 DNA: TGTGCCAGCTCGGGAGGGCAGGCTGGGGCCAACGTCCTGACTTTC. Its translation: CASSGGQAGANVLTF.

The CDR3 bases are TGTGCCAGCACCTGGGTCAGGGGCTGGACTGAAGCTTTCTTT. Translation gives CASTWVRGWTEAFF. The chain employs TRBV5-5 and TRBJ1-1; D is possibly TRBD1 (6 bases). CDR1 is SGHKS, CDR2 YYEKEE, per germline (reference sequence). The V and J ends lost 6 bases and 5 bases respectively, with 17 bases between them. The CDR3 extends over 14 amino acids.

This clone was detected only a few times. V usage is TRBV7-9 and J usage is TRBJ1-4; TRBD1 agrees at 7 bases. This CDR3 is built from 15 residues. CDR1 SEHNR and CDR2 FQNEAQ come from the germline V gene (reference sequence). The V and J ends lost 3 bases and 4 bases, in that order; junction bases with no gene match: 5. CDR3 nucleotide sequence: TGTGCCAGCAGCTTCGGGACAGTACTTAATGAAAAACTGTTTTTT. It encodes CASSFGTVLNEKLFF. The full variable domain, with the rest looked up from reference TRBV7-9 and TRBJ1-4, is DTGVSQNPRHKITKRGQNVTFRCDPISEHNRLYWYRQTLGQGPEFLTYFQNEAQLEKSRLLSDRFSAERPKGSFSTLEIQRTEQGDSAMYLCASSFGTVLNEKLFFGSGTQLSVL.

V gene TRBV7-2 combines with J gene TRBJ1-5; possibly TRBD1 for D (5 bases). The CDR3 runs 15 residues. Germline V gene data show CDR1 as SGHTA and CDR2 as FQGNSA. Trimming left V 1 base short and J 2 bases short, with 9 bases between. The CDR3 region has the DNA TGTGCCAGCAGCTTAGTGTCAGGGCGCAATCAGCCCCAGCATTTT. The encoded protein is CASSLVSGRNQPQHF. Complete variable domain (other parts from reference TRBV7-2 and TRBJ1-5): GAGVSQSPSNKVTEKGKDVELRCDPISGHTALYWYRQSLGQGLEFLIYFQGNSAPDKSGLPSDRFSAERTGGSVSTLTIQRTQQEDSAVYLCASSLVSGRNQPQHFGDGTRLSIL.